The 14 T cell receptor beta chains given below trace back to one sample, sequenced in a study of T cells in Graves' hyperthyroidism and ophthalmopathy. TCR beta CDR3 regions were amplified from RNA. First-round RT-PCR with HTBI primers amplified the TCR CDR3 region. Via MiXCR, TCRdb re-called the multiplex PCR reads, giving one row per CDR3 protein. This sample has roughly 570,000 distinct CDR3 sequences; 46% occur once, and the top ten carry under 20%. Input material: peripheral blood or thyroid tissue (not recorded which). The source of these receptors is an adult woman with Graves' disease, either hyperthyroidism or ophthalmopathy (not recorded which).

J is TRBJ2-1 and V is TRBV6-6; D is possibly TRBD1 or TRBD2 (5 bases each). The CDR3 spans 13 residues. Germline CDR1 reads MNHNY; CDR2 reads SVGAGI (reference sequence). V shed 5 bases and J shed 8 bases, with 13 bases lying between them. CDR3 protein: CASSPTGRYEQFF. The CDR3 bases are TGTGCCAGCAGTCCCACGGGGCGCTATGAGCAGTTCTTC.

V usage is TRBV29-1 and J usage is TRBJ1-2; 7 bases map to TRBD1. Per germline, CDR1 SQVTM and CDR2 ANQGSEA. V was clipped by 1 base and J by 5 bases; unmatched bases: 4. The CDR3 runs 13 residues. DNA of the CDR3: TGCAGCGTTGAAGGAGACAGGGAATATGGCTACACCTTC. Translated, it gives CSVEGDREYGYTF.

This clonotype was observed a few times. J is TRBJ2-7 and V is TRBV5-5; perhaps TRBD2 as D (5 bases). From germline, CDR1 is SGHKS and CDR2 YYEKEE (reference sequence). V dropped 5 bases and J dropped 7 bases, with 13 bases sitting between them. The CDR3 contains 12 residues. This CDR3 is CASSHPTGEQYF. Here the CDR3 DNA reads TGTGCCAGCAGTCACCCGACGGGGGAGCAGTACTTC.

This chain's CDR3 is CATSREGGKEKLFF. The CDR3, as DNA: TGTGCCACCAGCAGAGAGGGGGGGAAAGAAAAACTGTTTTTT. The rearrangement links TRBV15 to TRBJ1-4, with D possibly matching TRBD1 (5 bases). Germline CDR1 reads LNHNV; CDR2 reads YYDKDF (reference sequence). The ends were cut back, 0 bases at V and 8 bases at J, with 10 bases in the middle. The CDR3 extends over 14 amino acids.

The rearrangement uses TRBV10-2 and TRBJ1-2; D ambiguous. Trimming removed 4 bases at V and 7 bases at J, with 16 bases between. Germline V gives CDR1 WSHSY, CDR2 SAAADI. The CDR3 consists of 14 residues. The CDR3 is CASSGGSRGRGYTF. The CDR3, as DNA: TGCGCCAGCAGTGGGGGTAGCAGAGGCCGTGGCTACACCTTC.

In its sample, this clonotype was seen many times. The rearrangement uses TRBV7-8 and TRBJ1-5, with D possibly TRBD1 on 5 matching bases. The CDR3 is 15 residues long. The V end was cut by 1 base, the J end by 2 bases, with 9 bases between. Looked up from germline, CDR1 is SGHVS and CDR2 is FQNEAQ. In DNA, the CDR3 is TGTGCCAGCAGCTTAGTGGGAGGGGGCAATCAGCCCCAGCATTTT. It specifies CASSLVGGGNQPQHF.

The rearrangement uses TRBV27 and TRBJ1-6, with D possibly matching TRBD1 (5 bases). Germline V gives CDR1 MNHEY, CDR2 SMNVEV (reference sequence). With 2 bases removed from V and 14 bases from J, the gap between germline ends came to 19 bases. The CDR3 contains 15 residues. Here the CDR3 reads CASSLPGTAFSALHF. In DNA form, the CDR3 reads TGTGCCAGCAGTTTACCCGGGACCGCGTTTTCGGCCCTCCACTTT.

This clonotype was observed many times. As DNA, the CDR3 is TGTGCCAGCAGGGAAAATCTCCGGGACTGGAATGAAAAACTGTTTTTT. This sequence encodes CASRENLRDWNEKLFF. The gene calls are TRBV2 and TRBJ1-4; maybe TRBD1 (5 bases). CDR1 is SNHLY, CDR2 FYNNEI, per germline. The CDR3 contains 16 residues. V lost 6 bases, J lost 5 bases, and 19 bases lay in between. Complete variable domain (other parts from reference TRBV2 and TRBJ1-4): EPEVTQTPSHQVTQMGQEVILRCVPISNHLYFYWYRQILGQKVEFLVSFYNNEISEKSEIFDDQFSVERPDGSNFTLKIRSTKLEDSAMYFCASRENLRDWNEKLFFGSGTQLSVL.

The chain couples TRBV7-9 to TRBJ1-4, with no clear D. The CDR3 runs 11 residues. V gave up 5 bases and J gave up 8 bases, with 6 bases separating them. The germline gives CDR1 SEHNR, CDR2 FQNEAQ (reference sequence). CDR3 nucleotides: TGTGCCAGCAGCCGCATGGAAAAACTGTTTTTT. Its protein product is CASSRMEKLFF.

J is TRBJ2-7 and V is TRBV11-1, with 10 nucleotides matching TRBD2. This CDR3 has 14 residues. Germline V gene data show CDR1 as SGHAT and CDR2 as FQDESV (reference sequence). J gave up 5 bases and V 3 bases, and 4 bases lay outside the gene matches. CDR3 in DNA: TGTGCCAGCAGCTTGACTAGCGGGTTACACGAGCAGTACTTC. It encodes CASSLTSGLHEQYF.

The rearrangement joins TRBV20-1 to TRBJ2-3, with D hard to call. In germline, CDR1 is DFQATT, CDR2 SNEGSKA (reference sequence). This CDR3 comprises 13 residues. The V and J ends lost 6 bases and 3 bases respectively, with 13 bases between them. The CDR3 coding sequence is TGCAGTGCCCCCGGCGTGGGGACAGATACGCAGTATTTT. It encodes CSAPGVGTDTQYF.

At least ten counts were recorded for this clonotype. Written as DNA, the CDR3 is TGTGCCAGCAGCACGGGACAGGGGGCGAATGGCTACACCTTC. Its protein is CASSTGQGANGYTF. The chain has TRBV7-2 and TRBJ1-2, with 12 bases identical to TRBD1. Germline loops: CDR1 SGHTA, CDR2 FQGNSA. The CDR3 consists of 14 residues. After removal of 5 bases from V and 6 bases from J, the junction contained 4 bases not matched to a gene.

The chain recombines TRBV25-1 with TRBJ2-7; D is undetermined. The germline V gene has CDR1 MGHDK and CDR2 SYGVNS. CDR3 size: 13 residues. V was trimmed by 2 bases and J by 3 bases, leaving 8 bases between them. The CDR3 sequence is CASSEDTVYEQYF. The CDR3 region has the DNA TGTGCCAGCAGTGAAGACACCGTCTACGAGCAGTACTTC.

This clonotype was observed many times. The chain couples TRBV5-1 to TRBJ2-5; 8 nucleotides line up with TRBD2. The CDR3 is 14 residues long. V trimming: 6 bases; J trimming: 5 bases; junction bases outside the gene matches: 9. Germline loops: CDR1 SGHRS, CDR2 YFSETQ. CDR3 coding DNA: TGCGCCAGCAAGGAGCGGGAGATGTGGGAGACCCAGTACTTC. Its protein product is CASKEREMWETQYF.